The present TCR beta chain was sequenced within a study of beta chain features in type 1 diabetes. Findings and caveats of the study: It was possible that PCR favored shorter templates, equally so in patients and controls. Type 1 diabetes patients showed a moderate but significant shortening of TCRB CDR3s in all four CD4+ subsets.

The V gene lost 3 bases and the J gene lost 3 bases, with 10 bases spanning the gap. CDR3 length: 13 residues. Per germline, CDR1 SGHRS and CDR2 YFSETQ. Expressed TCRB transcripts were sequenced, since all the RNA that had been isolated was reverse transcribed. Repertoires were generated with immunoSEQ multiplex PCR, while TCRdb's copy carries only in-frame clones and drops some. Here the sample spans 330,000 or so clones, 10% to 15% being singletons. Worth noting for this clone: Its antigen is unknown.

This TCR came from a woman aged 18 to 35 with type 1 diabetes. Sequenced material: naive CD4+ T cells from blood. This sequence joins TRBV5-1 and TRBJ2-7, with unresolved D. The chain's CDR3 is CASSWSSGYEQYF. Here the CDR3 DNA reads TGCGCCAGCAGCTGGAGTTCGGGCTACGAGCAGTACTTC.